A single sample is the source of the 16 T cell receptor beta chains below, sequenced in a study of control samples from healthy donors and cancer patients. Clones were sequenced by immunoSEQ multiplex PCR, and TCRdb holds only the in-frame ones, with some missing. The sample has about 12,000 clones; 90% to 95% are singletons. Sequenced: PBMCs. All receptors derive from a man at least 80 years old with lung cancer.

A word on this clone: The conserved closing phenylalanine or tryptophan is absent in this CDR3, likely reflecting a read error. The limits of the CDR3 on the DNA are not certain, so only TCRdb's listed CDR3 is given. V usage is TRBV5-4 and J usage is TRBJ1-1. The CDR3 extends over 10 residues, inclusive of both ends. The germline gives CDR1 SGHNT, CDR2 YYREEE (reference sequence). CDR3 protein: CASSLGSALA.

This chain connects TRBV18 to TRBJ2-7; TRBD1 matches at 7 bases. This CDR3 comprises 15 residues. Germline V gene sequence: CDR1 KGHSH, CDR2 LQKENI. J gave up 0 bases and V 3 bases, and 5 bases lay outside the gene matches. The CDR3 DNA follows: TGTGCCAGCTCACCCTCAAGGGACAGCTCCTACGAGCAGTACGTC. Its protein product is CASSPSRDSSYEQYV.

DNA of the CDR3: TGTGCCAGCAGCGTAAGCCCCCCCGACAGGGGGGTAGGGGGCTACACCTTC. This gives the protein CASSVSPPDRGVGGYTF. The chain employs TRBV9 and TRBJ1-2, with 9 bases lining up with TRBD1. CDR1 SGDLS and CDR2 YYNGEE come from the germline V gene. The ends lost 1 base at V and 8 bases at J; junction bases unmatched: 15. CDR3 length: 17 amino acids.

This chain links TRBV11-2 with TRBJ1-4, with a weak D call TRBD1 (6 bases). The CDR3 length is 14 residues. Germline assignment: CDR1 SGHAT and CDR2 FQNNGV. The V end lost 5 bases, the J end lost 8 bases, and 15 bases lay between the germline ends. In DNA form, the CDR3 reads TGTGCCAGCAGCCCACAGGGCCCAGGGGAAAAACTGTTTTTT. Translating gives CASSPQGPGEKLFF.

This clone occurred once. The chain combines TRBV7-3 with TRBJ1-6, with a weak D call TRBD1 (6 bases). Germline loops: CDR1 SGHTA, CDR2 FQGTGA. V was shortened by 0 bases and J by 5 bases, with 8 bases between the two germline ends. This CDR3 has 15 amino acids. The CDR3 nucleotides read TGTGCCAGCAGCTTAACAGGGGGGGATAATTCACCCCTCCACTTT. Translation: CASSLTGGDNSPLHF.

This chain joins TRBV5-6 and TRBJ2-5; 9 bases are shared with TRBD1. Per germline, CDR1 SGHDT and CDR2 YYEEEE. V lost 4 bases, J lost 0 bases, and 7 bases stayed unmatched. The CDR3 loop spans 16 amino acids. CDR3 loop: CASSHRGQGYQETQYF. The CDR3 bases are TGTGCCAGCAGCCACAGGGGGCAGGGGTACCAAGAGACCCAGTACTTC.

The chain carries TRBV7-2 and TRBJ2-1; TRBD2 agrees at 11 bases. CDR3 length equals 16 residues. J gave up 8 bases and V 5 bases, and 11 bases lay outside the gene matches. Germline V gene data show CDR1 as SGHTA and CDR2 as FQGNSA. The CDR3 bases are TGTGCCAGCAGCCTATATTATTCTAGCGGGGGGTATGAGCAGTTCTTC. This encodes CASSLYYSSGGYEQFF.

The rearrangement links TRBV5-1 to TRBJ1-5; 7 bases map to TRBD1. The germline CDR1 and CDR2 sequences are SGHRS and YFSETQ. The trim removed 0 bases at V and 1 base at J, leaving 13 bases unmatched. The CDR3 is 19 residues long. The DNA for the CDR3 is TGCGCCAGCAGCTTGGGGGTGACCGGGACAGTGGGGAGCAATCAGCCCCAGCATTTT. Protein sequence: CASSLGVTGTVGSNQPQHF.

The chain links TRBV11-2 to TRBJ1-6, with a weak D call TRBD1 (5 bases). The CDR3 has 17 amino acids. The germline CDR1 and CDR2 sequences are SGHAT and FQNNGV. The V and J ends lost 5 bases and 0 bases respectively, with 14 bases between them. The CDR3 region has the DNA TGTGCCAGCAGCGCCCGCGGGGGGAGCTCCTATAATTCACCCCTCCACTTT. It is translated as CASSARGGSSYNSPLHF. The full variable domain, completed using reference TRBV11-2 and TRBJ1-6, is EAGVAQSPRYKIIEKRQSVAFWCNPISGHATLYWYQQILGQGPKLLIQFQNNGVVDDSQLPKDRFSAERLKGVDSTLKIQPAKLEDSAVYLCASSARGGSSYNSPLHFGNGTRLTVT.

The genes are TRBV7-3 and TRBJ2-5, with D possibly being TRBD1 (5 bases). V was clipped by 4 bases and J by 4 bases, with 13 bases between them. This CDR3 region has 14 residues. In germline, CDR1 is SGHTA, CDR2 FQGTGA. CDR3 nucleotide sequence: TGTGCCAGCAGCTCCCCAGGGCAGGGAGAGACCCAGTACTTC. Protein sequence: CASSSPGQGETQYF.

Comments on this clone: Other DNA sequences in the same sample also yield this CDR3. The V and J genes are TRBV7-2 and TRBJ2-3; no clear D gene. The CDR3 is made up of 14 amino acids. The V gene lost 0 bases and the J gene lost 0 bases, with 4 bases spanning the gap. The V gene's germline CDR1 is SGHTA and CDR2 FQGNSA. The CDR3 DNA reads TGTGCCAGCAGCTTAGCGGGGAGCACAGATACGCAGTATTTT. The encoded protein is CASSLAGSTDTQYF.

The rearrangement links TRBV9 to TRBJ2-5, with D maybe TRBD2 (5 bases). The germline V and J ends were trimmed by 0 bases and 3 bases, with 12 bases remaining between them. The CDR3 contains 15 residues. CDR1 and CDR2 (germline): SGDLS, YYNGEE. CDR3: CASSVGVRVEETQYF. The CDR3 DNA reads TGTGCCAGCAGCGTAGGAGTGCGGGTCGAAGAGACCCAGTACTTC.

The genes are TRBV2 and TRBJ2-5; 9 nucleotides agree with TRBD1. Germline trimming cut 10 bases from V and 5 bases from J; bases unmatched to any gene: 5. The V gene's germline CDR1 is SNHLY and CDR2 FYNNEI. This CDR3 region has 12 residues. CDR3 protein: CAIQGAGETQYF. The DNA of the CDR3 is TGTGCCATACAGGGGGCAGGGGAGACCCAGTACTTC.

V and J are TRBV3-1 (or the pseudogene TRBV3-2) and TRBJ1-6; no reliable D call. V shed 1 base and J shed 6 bases, with 13 bases lying between them. This CDR3 contains 16 residues. CDR1 LGHDT and CDR2 YNNKEL come from the germline V gene (reference sequence). For the CDR3, the DNA is TGTGCCAGCAGCCAAGGAGGAGGGCTGAGTAATTCACCCCTCCACTTT. It is translated as CASSQGGGLSNSPLHF.

The chain combines TRBV7-2 with TRBJ2-7; no reliable D call. Germline V gives CDR1 SGHTA, CDR2 FQGNSA. This CDR3 is 13 amino acids long. The V gene lost 2 bases and the J gene lost 4 bases, with 9 bases spanning the gap. Here the CDR3 DNA reads TGTGCCAGCAGCTTATATGCACCTTACGAGCAGTACGTC. Translated: CASSLYAPYEQYV.

The chain uses TRBV9 and TRBJ1-2; D gene ambiguous. This CDR3 spans 16 amino acids. Germline values: CDR1 SGDLS, CDR2 YYNGEE. V gave up 6 bases and J gave up 0 bases, with 18 bases separating them. This chain's CDR3 is CASTLDGVISNYGYTF. The CDR3 DNA follows: TGTGCCAGCACCCTAGATGGGGTAATTTCTAACTATGGCTACACCTTC.